This T cell receptor beta chain was documented in a study of cytomegalovirus exposure and HLA in healthy donors. Between the trimmed V and J ends, which lost 1 base and 0 bases, there was a span of 10 bases. The CDR3 sequence is 16 residues long. CDR1 and CDR2 from the germline V gene are MNHNS and SASEGT. Of note for this clone: No antigen is known for it.

PCR was performed using 60 Vbeta and 13 Jbeta primers. Repertoires were generated with immunoSEQ multiplex PCR, while TCRdb's copy carries only in-frame clones and drops some. The sample contains 95,000 to 100,000 clones, 70% to 80% of which appear only once. General study points: Per a later analysis, HLA-associated TCR beta chains showed more clonal expansion than other, equally common TCR beta chains. In an earlier analysis, most TCR beta V segments were productive about 87% or about 30% of the time. The classifier reportedly diagnosed cytomegalovirus status with high sensitivity and specificity. In presence/absence analyses, roughly uniform sequencing depth across donors was assumed.

The TCR was taken from a man aged 60-69 years in good health and CMV-seropositive. Sequencing was done on a sample of PBMCs. The rearrangement links TRBV6-1 to TRBJ2-1; TRBD1 might be the D (5 bases). This chain's CDR3 is CASSEEGVSSYNEQFF. In DNA, the CDR3 is TGTGCCAGCAGTGAAGAAGGGGTAAGCTCCTACAATGAGCAGTTCTTC.